A selection of T cell receptor beta chains follows, all from one sample in a study of shared T cell receptors in the human thymus. Profiling relied on immunoSEQ multiplex PCR, and the TCRdb table lists in-frame clones only, not all of them. The sample carries 500,000 to 850,000 clones, about 89% recorded once. The same sample was also used in a study of human thymus T cells.

The sample comprised thymocytes. The receptors here all came from a boy under two years old with a congenital heart defect. Each CDR3 is given with its conserved first and last residue. The order of the fields is clone size, V gene, J gene, D gene, CDR3 protein, CDR3 DNA. The D gene is left open where the match is weak. Rows may omit the clone size; those that give it use once, few, many or a size class.

-	TRBV30	TRBJ2-3	-	CAWSARGDTQYF	TGTGCCTGGAGCGCAAGAGGGGATACGCAGTATTTT
-	TRBV5-1	TRBJ2-7	TRBD1	CASSLDGRDRKNPYEQYF	TGCGCCAGCAGCTTGGACGGCCGGGACAGAAAAAATCCCTACGAGCAGTACTTC
-	TRBV6-6	TRBJ1-3	-	CASSTASGNTIYF	TGTGCCAGCAGTACAGCTTCTGGAAACACCATATATTTT
once	TRBV7-6	TRBJ2-3	TRBD2	CASSPSGLEITDTQYF	TGTGCCAGCAGCCCCTCAGGACTAGAGATCACAGATACGCAGTATTTT
-	TRBV9	TRBJ1-2	TRBD1	CASSVEGSGTGGYTF	TGTGCCAGCAGCGTAGAGGGTTCCGGGACAGGAGGCTACACCTTC
-	TRBV27	TRBJ2-7	TRBD1	CASSYRGSSTYEQYF	TGTGCCAGCAGTTACAGGGGCTCATCAACCTACGAGCAGTACTTC
-	TRBV25-1	TRBJ1-1	-	CASSEYILDGGDTEAFF	TGTGCCAGCAGTGAATATATTCTTGATGGGGGGGATACTGAAGCTTTCTTT
-	TRBV11-2	TRBJ2-7	-	CASSLKLAGPSYEQYF	TGTGCCAGCAGCTTAAAACTCGCGGGGCCGAGCTACGAGCAGTACTTC
-	TRBV4-2	TRBJ2-1	-	CASSQVEGQIYNEQFF	TGTGCCAGCAGCCAAGTGGAGGGTCAGATCTACAATGAGCAGTTCTTC
-	TRBV15	TRBJ2-1	-	CATSRGGNDFNEQFF	TGTGCCACCAGCAGAGGAGGAAACGATTTCAATGAGCAGTTCTTC
few	TRBV28	TRBJ1-5	-	CASSQSRGGPEQPQHF	TGTGCCAGCAGCCAATCTCGCGGGGGGCCGGAACAGCCCCAGCATTTT